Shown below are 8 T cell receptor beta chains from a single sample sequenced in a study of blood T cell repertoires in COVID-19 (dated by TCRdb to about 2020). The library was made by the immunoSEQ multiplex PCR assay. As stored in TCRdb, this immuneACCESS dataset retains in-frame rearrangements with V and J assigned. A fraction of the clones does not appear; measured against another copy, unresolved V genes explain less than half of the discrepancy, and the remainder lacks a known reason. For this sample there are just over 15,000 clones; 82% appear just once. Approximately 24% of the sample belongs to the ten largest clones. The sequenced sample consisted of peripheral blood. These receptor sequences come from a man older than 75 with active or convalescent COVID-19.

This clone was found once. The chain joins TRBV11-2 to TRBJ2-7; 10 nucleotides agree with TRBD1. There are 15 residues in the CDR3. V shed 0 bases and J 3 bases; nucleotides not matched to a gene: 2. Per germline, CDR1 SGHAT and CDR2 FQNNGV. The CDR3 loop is CASSLETGGRYEQYF. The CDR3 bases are TGTGCCAGCAGCTTAGAGACAGGGGGCCGCTACGAGCAGTACTTC.

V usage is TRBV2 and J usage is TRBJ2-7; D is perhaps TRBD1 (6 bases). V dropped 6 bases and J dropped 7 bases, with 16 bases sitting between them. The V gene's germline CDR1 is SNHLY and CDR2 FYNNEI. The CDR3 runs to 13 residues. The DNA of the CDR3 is TGTGCCAGCAGGCAAGATAGACAGGAGGAGCAGTACTTC. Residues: CASRQDRQEEQYF.

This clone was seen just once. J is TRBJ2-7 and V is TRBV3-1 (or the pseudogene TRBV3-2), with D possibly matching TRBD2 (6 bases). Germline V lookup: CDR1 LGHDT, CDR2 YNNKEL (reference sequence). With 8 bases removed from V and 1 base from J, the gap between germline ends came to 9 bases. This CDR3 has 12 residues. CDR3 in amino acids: CASEGLSYEQYF. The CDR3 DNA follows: TGTGCCAGCGAAGGACTATCCTACGAGCAGTACTTC.

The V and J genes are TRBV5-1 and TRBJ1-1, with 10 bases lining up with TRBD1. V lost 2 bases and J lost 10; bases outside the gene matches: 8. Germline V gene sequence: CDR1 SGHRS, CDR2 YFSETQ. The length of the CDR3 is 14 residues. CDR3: CASSFSGTGARAFF. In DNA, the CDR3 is TGCGCCAGCAGCTTTTCCGGGACAGGGGCACGAGCTTTCTTT.

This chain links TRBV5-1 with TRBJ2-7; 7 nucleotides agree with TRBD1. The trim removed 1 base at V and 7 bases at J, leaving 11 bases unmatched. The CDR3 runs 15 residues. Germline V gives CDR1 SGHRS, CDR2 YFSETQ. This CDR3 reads CASSLIRGTGLEQYF. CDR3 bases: TGCGCCAGCAGCTTGATCAGGGGGACGGGGTTGGAGCAGTACTTC.

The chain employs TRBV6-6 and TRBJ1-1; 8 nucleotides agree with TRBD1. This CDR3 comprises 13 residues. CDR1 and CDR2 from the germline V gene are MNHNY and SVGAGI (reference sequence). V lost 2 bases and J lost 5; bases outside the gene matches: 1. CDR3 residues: CASSYGQGTEAFF. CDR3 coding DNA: TGTGCCAGCAGTTACGGACAGGGAACTGAAGCTTTCTTT.

CDR3 protein: CASKDRGASTDTQYF. In DNA, the CDR3 is TGTGCCAGTAAGGATCGGGGGGCCAGCACAGATACGCAGTATTTT. The chain recombines TRBV19 with TRBJ2-3; tentative D call: TRBD2 (7 bases). Germline-derived CDR1 and CDR2 are LNHDA and SQIVND (reference sequence). V lost 7 bases to trimming and J lost 0 bases, with 14 bases between them. CDR3 size: 15 residues.

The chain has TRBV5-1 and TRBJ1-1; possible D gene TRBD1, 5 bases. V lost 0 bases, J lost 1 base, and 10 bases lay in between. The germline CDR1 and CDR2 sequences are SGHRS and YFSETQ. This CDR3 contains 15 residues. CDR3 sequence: CASSLGAGKNTEAFF. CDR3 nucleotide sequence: TGCGCCAGCAGCTTGGGGGCAGGGAAGAACACTGAAGCTTTCTTT.